The 21 T cell receptor beta chains given below trace back to one sample, sequenced in a study of blood T cell repertoires in COVID-19. Assay used: immunoSEQ multiplex PCR; TCRdb lists only in-frame clones, some missing. The repertoire holds approximately 260,000 clones, with 84% as singletons. The specimen sequenced was peripheral blood. The receptors shown here come from a human donor in a cohort sampled during active COVID-19.

The sample holds a few counts of this clone. The gene calls are TRBV2 and TRBJ1-1; D not certain. V dropped 6 bases and J dropped 2 bases, with 10 bases sitting between them. Germline values: CDR1 SNHLY, CDR2 FYNNEI. This CDR3 spans 13 amino acids. The CDR3 sequence is CASSAAHNTEAFF. The CDR3 DNA sequence: TGTGCCAGCAGCGCGGCACACAACACTGAAGCTTTCTTT.

The CDR3 sequence: CASRVTGGGTEAFF. The CDR3 DNA sequence: TGTGCCAGCAGAGTTACAGGGGGCGGGACTGAAGCTTTCTTT. This chain joins TRBV11-1 and TRBJ1-1; 9 nucleotides line up with TRBD1. Trimming cost V 6 bases and J 5 bases; bases outside gene matches: 7. The CDR3 sequence is 14 residues long. CDR1 is SGHAT and CDR2 is FQDESV in the germline V gene (reference sequence).

J is TRBJ2-4 and V is TRBV2; the D gene is possibly TRBD2 (6 bases). V was shortened by 7 bases and J by 0 bases, with 10 bases between the two germline ends. CDR1 is SNHLY and CDR2 is FYNNEI in the germline V gene. The CDR3 sequence is 14 residues long. The chain's CDR3 is CASKEGLAKNIQYF. In DNA form, the CDR3 reads TGTGCCAGCAAGGAGGGTCTAGCCAAAAACATTCAGTACTTC.

The gene calls are TRBV18 and TRBJ2-7; 7 bases are a match to TRBD1. The CDR3 length is 15 residues. Per germline, CDR1 KGHSH and CDR2 LQKENI. The J segment lost 2 bases and the V segment lost 0 bases, leaving 4 bases of the junction unmatched. The CDR3 is CASSPPPGGAYEQYF. The CDR3 DNA follows: TGTGCCAGCTCACCACCTCCAGGGGGAGCCTACGAGCAGTACTTC.

The chain employs TRBV2 and TRBJ2-3; the match to TRBD2 covers 13 bases. CDR1 SNHLY and CDR2 FYNNEI come from the germline V gene. Trimming cost V 3 bases and J 8 bases; bases outside gene matches: 5. The CDR3 has 15 residues. In nucleotides, the CDR3 is TGTGCCAGCAGTGAGACTAGCGGGGGGCCAGGTACGCAGTATTTT. It encodes CASSETSGGPGTQYF.

The rearrangement uses TRBV27 and TRBJ2-1; 10 bases fit TRBD1. Germline CDR1 reads MNHEY; CDR2 reads SMNVEV (reference sequence). The CDR3 has 17 amino acids. The trim removed 2 bases at V and 9 bases at J, leaving 13 bases unmatched. The CDR3 nucleotides are TGTGCCAGCAGTTTAATTTGGGACAGGGGTCGCATGGGTGAGCAGTTCTTC. This translates into CASSLIWDRGRMGEQFF.

The V call is TRBV7-8, the J call TRBJ2-1; TRBD2 agrees at 9 bases. The V and J ends lost 5 bases and 6 bases, in that order; junction bases with no gene match: 14. Germline-derived CDR1 and CDR2 are SGHVS and FQNEAQ. The CDR3 spans 17 residues. Written as DNA, the CDR3 is TGTGCCAGCAGCCCCCCCCTTGGCGGGAGGGCCTCCAATGAGCAGTTCTTC. The encoded protein is CASSPPLGGRASNEQFF.

CDR3 region: CAISVDRGYGYTF. The CDR3, as DNA: TGTGCCATCAGTGTTGACAGGGGCTATGGCTACACCTTC. This sequence joins TRBV10-3 and TRBJ1-2; 8 bases agree with TRBD1. CDR1 is ENHRY, CDR2 SYGVKD, per germline. The CDR3 extends over 13 amino acids. V lost 4 bases, J lost 4 bases, and 2 bases stayed unmatched.

The chain uses TRBV5-4 and TRBJ1-2, with D perhaps TRBD1 (5 bases). This CDR3 has 12 amino acids. Trimming pared 5 bases from V and 6 bases from J, leaving 11 bases between. CDR1 SGHNT and CDR2 YYREEE come from the germline V gene (reference sequence). CDR3 DNA sequence: TGTGCCAGCAGGGGGGAGGGAGATGGCTACACCTTC. It translates to CASRGEGDGYTF.

V and J are TRBV7-9 and TRBJ2-5; D gene unclear. Germline CDR1 reads SEHNR; CDR2 reads FQNEAQ (reference sequence). Trimming left V 11 bases short and J 5 bases short, with 12 bases between. This CDR3 has 11 residues. CDR3 DNA: TGTGCCGCATCCTCGGTGGAGACCCAGTACTTC. Amino acids: CAASSVETQYF.

The genes are TRBV19 and TRBJ2-3; 9 bases are a match to TRBD2. The CDR3 consists of 14 residues. V gave up 1 base and J gave up 6 bases; unmatched junction bases: 2. Germline V gene lookup returns CDR1 LNHDA and CDR2 SQIVND (reference sequence). Here the CDR3 DNA reads TGTGCCAGTAGTATAGGACTAGCGGTGGATACGCAGTATTTT. The encoded protein is CASSIGLAVDTQYF.

V usage is TRBV18 and J usage is TRBJ2-2; D is possibly TRBD1 (6 bases). Trimming pared 2 bases from V and 7 bases from J, leaving 14 bases between. This CDR3 has 15 amino acids. Germline lookup yields CDR1 KGHSH and CDR2 LQKENI. The CDR3 DNA reads TGTGCCAGCTCACCATGGGGGCAGGTCCGCGGGGAGCTGTTTTTT. As protein: CASSPWGQVRGELFF.

The J gene is TRBJ1-1, the V gene TRBV11-2; D gene uncertain. Germline CDR1 SGHAT, CDR2 FQNNGV. V lost 3 bases, J lost 3 bases, and 11 bases lay in between. The CDR3 sequence is 14 residues long. Written as DNA, the CDR3 is TGTGCCAGCAGCTTGTGGCAGGTCCACACTGAAGCTTTCTTT. This encodes CASSLWQVHTEAFF.

The chain links TRBV19 to TRBJ2-5; 7 bases map to TRBD2. Germline CDR1 reads LNHDA; CDR2 reads SQIVND (reference sequence). Losses at the gene ends were 6 bases for V and 3 bases for J; bases not matched to a gene: 7. The CDR3 length is 14 residues. This chain's CDR3 is CASRGPSGEETQYF. The CDR3 region has the DNA TGTGCCAGTAGGGGGCCTAGCGGAGAAGAGACCCAGTACTTC.

This clone was detected many times. V and J are TRBV11-2 and TRBJ1-2; D is perhaps TRBD1 (5 bases). CDR3 length equals 13 residues. V gave up 4 bases and J gave up 4 bases, with 10 bases separating them. CDR1 and CDR2 (germline): SGHAT, FQNNGV. CDR3 DNA: TGTGCCAGCAGCTCACGACAGCGCTATGGCTACACCTTC. The encoded protein is CASSSRQRYGYTF. Based on the CDR3 plus reference TRBV11-2 and TRBJ1-2, the full variable domain is EAGVAQSPRYKIIEKRQSVAFWCNPISGHATLYWYQQILGQGPKLLIQFQNNGVVDDSQLPKDRFSAERLKGVDSTLKIQPAKLEDSAVYLCASSSRQRYGYTFGSGTRLTVV.

This clone has just one count. The rearrangement joins TRBV12-3 or TRBV12-4 to TRBJ1-4, with D hard to call. This CDR3 region has 11 residues. The germline V and J ends were trimmed by 10 bases and 7 bases, with 10 bases remaining between them. Here the CDR3 reads CAILGSEKLFF. The CDR3 coding sequence is TGTGCCATCCTGGGGAGTGAAAAACTGTTTTTT.

This chain joins TRBV27 and TRBJ1-2; D is perhaps TRBD1 (5 bases). The CDR3 has 16 residues. The germline V gene has CDR1 MNHEY and CDR2 SMNVEV (reference sequence). V was cut by 2 bases and J by 5 bases, with 18 bases left in between. Written as DNA, the CDR3 is TGTGCCAGCAGTTTAGACAGCTCGTCGTTTGGGTATGGCTACACCTTC. Translating it yields CASSLDSSSFGYGYTF.

The V gene is TRBV5-5, the J gene TRBJ1-2, with D hard to call. The CDR3 has 13 amino acids. The germline V and J ends were trimmed by 6 bases and 0 bases, with 9 bases remaining between them. Germline V gene lookup returns CDR1 SGHKS and CDR2 YYEKEE (reference sequence). The chain's CDR3 is CASTLSPNYGYTF. In DNA, the CDR3 is TGTGCCAGCACTCTGTCTCCTAACTATGGCTACACCTTC.

This clone has only a few counts. The chain carries TRBV5-1 and TRBJ2-6; 9 bases align to TRBD1. Germline CDR1 SGHRS, CDR2 YFSETQ. With 3 bases clipped from V and 0 bases from J, the junction kept 1 base outside the gene matches. The CDR3 has 16 residues. CDR3 in amino acids: CASSWTGASGANVLTF. For the CDR3, the DNA is TGCGCCAGCAGCTGGACAGGGGCCTCTGGGGCCAACGTCCTGACTTTC.

V is TRBV7-2 and J is TRBJ2-5, with 9 bases matching TRBD2. Germline V gene lookup returns CDR1 SGHTA and CDR2 FQGNSA. This CDR3 has 14 amino acids. The junction had 6 bases not matched to a gene; V was cut back by 6 bases and J by 4 bases. The CDR3 DNA reads TGTGCCAGCAGTGGCGGGGGGGCCCGAGAGACCCAGTACTTC. Encoded protein: CASSGGGARETQYF.

This chain uses TRBV6-5 with TRBJ2-4, with 8 bases lining up with TRBD2. This CDR3 has 13 residues. The germline CDR1 and CDR2 sequences are MNHEY and SVGAGI. With 9 bases clipped from V and 2 bases from J, the junction kept 3 bases outside the gene matches. The CDR3 protein is CASSGTTKNIQYF. The CDR3 DNA is TGTGCCAGTAGCGGGACCACCAAAAACATTCAGTACTTC.